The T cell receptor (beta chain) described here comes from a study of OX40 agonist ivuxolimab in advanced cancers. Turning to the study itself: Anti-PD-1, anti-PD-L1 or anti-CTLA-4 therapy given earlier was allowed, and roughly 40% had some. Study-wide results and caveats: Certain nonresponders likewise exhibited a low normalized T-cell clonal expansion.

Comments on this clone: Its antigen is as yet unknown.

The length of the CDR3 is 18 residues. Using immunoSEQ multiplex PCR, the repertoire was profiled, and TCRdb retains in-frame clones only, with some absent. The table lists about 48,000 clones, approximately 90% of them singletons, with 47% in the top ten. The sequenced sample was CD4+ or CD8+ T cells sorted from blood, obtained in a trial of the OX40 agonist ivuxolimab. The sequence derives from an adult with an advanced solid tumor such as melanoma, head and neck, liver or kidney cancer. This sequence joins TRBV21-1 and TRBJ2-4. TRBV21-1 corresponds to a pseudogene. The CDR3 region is CASSKVYAGGVDKNIQYF. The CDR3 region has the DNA TGTGCCAGCAGCAAAGTATACGCAGGGGGGGTGGACAAAAACATTCAGTACTTC.